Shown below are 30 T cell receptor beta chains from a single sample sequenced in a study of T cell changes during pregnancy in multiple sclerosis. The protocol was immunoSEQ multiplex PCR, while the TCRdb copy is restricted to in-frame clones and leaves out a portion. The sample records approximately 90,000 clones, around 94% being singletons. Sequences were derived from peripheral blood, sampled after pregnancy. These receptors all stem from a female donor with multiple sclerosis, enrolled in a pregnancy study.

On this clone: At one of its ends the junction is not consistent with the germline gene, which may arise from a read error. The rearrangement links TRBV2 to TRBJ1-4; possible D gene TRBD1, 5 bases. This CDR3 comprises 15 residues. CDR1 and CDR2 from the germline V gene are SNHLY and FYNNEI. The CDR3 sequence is CASREGGAVNEKLFF. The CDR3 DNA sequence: TGTGCCAGCAGGGAAGGTGGGGCAGTCAATGAAAAACTGTTTTTT.

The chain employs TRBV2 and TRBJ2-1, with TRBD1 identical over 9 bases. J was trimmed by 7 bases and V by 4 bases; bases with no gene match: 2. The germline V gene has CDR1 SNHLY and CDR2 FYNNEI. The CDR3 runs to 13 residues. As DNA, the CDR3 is TGTGCCAGCAGTGGACAGGGGGGGAATGAGCAGTTCTTC. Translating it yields CASSGQGGNEQFF.

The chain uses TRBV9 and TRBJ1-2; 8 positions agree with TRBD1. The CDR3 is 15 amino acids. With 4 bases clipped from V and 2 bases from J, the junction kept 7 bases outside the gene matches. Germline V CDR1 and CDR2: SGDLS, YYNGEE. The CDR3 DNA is TGTGCCAGCAGCCCCCCCGGGACAGGAAACTATGGCTACACCTTC. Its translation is CASSPPGTGNYGYTF.

The CDR3 spells CASSLFGEGKNTEAFF. The CDR3, as DNA: TGTGCCAGCAGTTTATTCGGGGAGGGAAAGAACACTGAAGCTTTCTTT. The chain employs TRBV27 and TRBJ1-1, with D unclear. Germline V CDR1 and CDR2: MNHEY, SMNVEV (reference sequence). The V and J ends lost 1 base and 1 base respectively, with 13 bases between them. This CDR3 contains 16 residues.

The CDR3 DNA reads TGTGCCAGCAGCCCGGGGATCTTGGACACTGAAGCTTTCTTT. Translated, it gives CASSPGILDTEAFF. The chain combines TRBV9 with TRBJ1-1, with no clear D. Germline V gene data show CDR1 as SGDLS and CDR2 as YYNGEE. Trimming pared 4 bases from V and 3 bases from J, leaving 13 bases between. The CDR3 spans 14 residues. Looking up the rest from reference TRBV9 and TRBJ1-1 gives the full variable domain: DSGVTQTPKHLITATGQRVTLRCSPRSGDLSVYWYQQSLDQGLQFLIQYYNGEERAKGNILERFSAQQFPDLHSELNLSSLELGDSALYFCASSPGILDTEAFFGQGTRLTVV.

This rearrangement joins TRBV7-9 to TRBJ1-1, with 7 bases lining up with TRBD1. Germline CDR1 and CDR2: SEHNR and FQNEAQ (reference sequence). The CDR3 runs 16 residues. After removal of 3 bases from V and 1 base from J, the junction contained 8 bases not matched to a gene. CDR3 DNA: TGTGCCAGCAGCTTGCAGAGACAGGGCCAGAACACTGAAGCTTTCTTT. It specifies CASSLQRQGQNTEAFF.

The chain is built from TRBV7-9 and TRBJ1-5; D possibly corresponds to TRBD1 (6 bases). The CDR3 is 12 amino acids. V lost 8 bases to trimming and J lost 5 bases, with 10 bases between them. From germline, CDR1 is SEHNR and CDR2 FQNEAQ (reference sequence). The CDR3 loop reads CASRSGDQPQHF. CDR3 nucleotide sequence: TGTGCCAGCCGCTCAGGGGATCAGCCCCAGCATTTT.

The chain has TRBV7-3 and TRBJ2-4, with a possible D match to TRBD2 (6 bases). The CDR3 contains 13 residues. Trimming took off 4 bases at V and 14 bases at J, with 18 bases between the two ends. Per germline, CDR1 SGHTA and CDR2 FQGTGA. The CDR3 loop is CASSSRIGGVKYF. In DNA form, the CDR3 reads TGTGCCAGCAGCTCCCGGATTGGAGGGGTCAAGTACTTC.

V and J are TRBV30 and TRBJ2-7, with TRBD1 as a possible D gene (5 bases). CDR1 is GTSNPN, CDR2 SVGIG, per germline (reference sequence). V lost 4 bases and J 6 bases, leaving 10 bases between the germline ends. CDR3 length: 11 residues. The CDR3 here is CAWTDSFEQYF. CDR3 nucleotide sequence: TGTGCCTGGACCGACAGTTTCGAGCAGTACTTC.

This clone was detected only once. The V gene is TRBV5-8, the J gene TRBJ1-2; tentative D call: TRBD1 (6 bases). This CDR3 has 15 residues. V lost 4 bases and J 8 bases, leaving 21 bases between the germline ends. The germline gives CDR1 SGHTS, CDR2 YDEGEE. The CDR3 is CASSPGHLTGWGYTF. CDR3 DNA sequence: TGTGCCAGCAGCCCGGGACACCTCACCGGATGGGGCTACACCTTC.

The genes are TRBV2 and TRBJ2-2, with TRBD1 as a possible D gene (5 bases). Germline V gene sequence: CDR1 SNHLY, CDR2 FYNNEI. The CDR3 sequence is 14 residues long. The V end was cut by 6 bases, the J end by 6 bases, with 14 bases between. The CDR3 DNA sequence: TGTGCCAGCAGCCGCCAGGGTGTGGCCGGGGAGCTGTTTTTT. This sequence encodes CASSRQGVAGELFF.

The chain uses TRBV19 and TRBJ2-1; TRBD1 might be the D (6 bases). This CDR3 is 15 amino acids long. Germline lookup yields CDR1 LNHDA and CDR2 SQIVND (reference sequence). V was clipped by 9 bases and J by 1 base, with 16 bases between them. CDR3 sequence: CASRTGLTSYNEQFF. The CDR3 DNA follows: TGTGCCAGCCGAACAGGGCTGACGTCCTACAATGAGCAGTTCTTC. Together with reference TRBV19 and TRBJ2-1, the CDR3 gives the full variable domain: DGGITQSPKYLFRKEGQNVTLSCEQNLNHDAMYWYRQDPGQGLRLIYYSQIVNDFQKGDIAEGYSVSREKKESFPLTVTSAQKNPTAFYLCASRTGLTSYNEQFFGPGTRLTVL.

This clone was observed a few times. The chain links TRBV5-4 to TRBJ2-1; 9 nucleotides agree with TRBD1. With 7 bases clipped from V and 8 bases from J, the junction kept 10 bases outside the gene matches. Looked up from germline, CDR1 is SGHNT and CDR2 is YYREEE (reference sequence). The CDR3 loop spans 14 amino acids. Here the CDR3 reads CASLRTGGLYEQFF. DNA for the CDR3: TGTGCCAGCCTACGAACAGGGGGCTTGTATGAGCAGTTCTTC.

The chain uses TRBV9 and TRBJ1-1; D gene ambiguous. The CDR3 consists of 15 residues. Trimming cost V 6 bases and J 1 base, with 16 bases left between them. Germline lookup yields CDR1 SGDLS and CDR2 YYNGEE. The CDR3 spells CASTATGEQNTEAFF. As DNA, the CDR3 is TGTGCCAGCACAGCGACCGGTGAGCAGAACACTGAAGCTTTCTTT.

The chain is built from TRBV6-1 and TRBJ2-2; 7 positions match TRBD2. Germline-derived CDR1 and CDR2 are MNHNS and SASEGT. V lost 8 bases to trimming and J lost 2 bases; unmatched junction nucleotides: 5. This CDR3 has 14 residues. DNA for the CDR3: TGTGCCAGCTGGCGGGGGTTAAACACCGGGGAGCTGTTTTTT. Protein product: CASWRGLNTGELFF.

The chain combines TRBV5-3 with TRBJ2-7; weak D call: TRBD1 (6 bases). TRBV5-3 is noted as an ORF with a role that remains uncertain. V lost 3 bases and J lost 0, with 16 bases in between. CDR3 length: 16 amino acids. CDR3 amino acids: CARSSSRDISSYEQYF. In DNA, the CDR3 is TGTGCCAGAAGCTCCAGCCGGGACATAAGCTCCTACGAGCAGTACTTC.

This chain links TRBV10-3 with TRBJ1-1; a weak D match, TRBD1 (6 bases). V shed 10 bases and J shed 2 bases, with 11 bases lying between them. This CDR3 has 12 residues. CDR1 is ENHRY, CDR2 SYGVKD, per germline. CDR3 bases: TGTGCCACTTTAGGGGGAAACACTGAAGCTTTCTTT. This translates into CATLGGNTEAFF.

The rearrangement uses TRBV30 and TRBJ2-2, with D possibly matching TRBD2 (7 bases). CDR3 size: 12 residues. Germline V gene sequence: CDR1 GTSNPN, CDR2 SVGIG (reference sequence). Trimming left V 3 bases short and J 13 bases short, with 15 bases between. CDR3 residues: CAWSPGGPTLFF. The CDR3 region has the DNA TGTGCCTGGAGCCCCGGGGGGCCAACGCTGTTTTTT.

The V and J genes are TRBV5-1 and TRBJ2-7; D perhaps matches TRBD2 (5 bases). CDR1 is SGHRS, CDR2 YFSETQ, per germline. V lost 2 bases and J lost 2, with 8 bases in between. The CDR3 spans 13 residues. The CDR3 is CASSFGMTYEQYF. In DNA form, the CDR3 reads TGCGCCAGCAGCTTCGGGATGACCTACGAGCAGTACTTC.

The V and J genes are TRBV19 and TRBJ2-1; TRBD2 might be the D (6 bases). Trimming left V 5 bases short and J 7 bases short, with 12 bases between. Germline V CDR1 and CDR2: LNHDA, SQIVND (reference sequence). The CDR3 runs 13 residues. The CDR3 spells CASSLAAGNEQFF. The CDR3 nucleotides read TGTGCCAGTAGTCTAGCCGCGGGGAATGAGCAGTTCTTC.

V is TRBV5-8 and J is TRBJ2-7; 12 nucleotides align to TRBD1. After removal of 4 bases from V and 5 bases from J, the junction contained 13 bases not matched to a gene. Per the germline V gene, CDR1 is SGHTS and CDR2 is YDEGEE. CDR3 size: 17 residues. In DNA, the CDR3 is TGTGCCAGCAGCCTTGCTCTTACCGGGACAGGGGGCCACGAGCAGTACTTC. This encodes CASSLALTGTGGHEQYF.

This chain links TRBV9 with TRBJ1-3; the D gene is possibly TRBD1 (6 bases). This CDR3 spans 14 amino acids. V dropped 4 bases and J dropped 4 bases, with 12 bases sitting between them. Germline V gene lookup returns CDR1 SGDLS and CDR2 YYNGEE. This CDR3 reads CASSRGGDGNTIYF. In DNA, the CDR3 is TGTGCCAGCAGCCGAGGGGGGGACGGAAACACCATATATTTT.

This CDR3 reads CASSLLNTGELFF. CDR3 sequence (DNA): TGCGCCAGCAGCTTGCTGAACACCGGGGAGCTGTTTTTT. V usage is TRBV5-1 and J usage is TRBJ2-2; D is unclear. The ends were cut back, 1 base at V and 1 base at J, with 2 bases in the middle. The germline V gene encodes CDR1 SGHRS and CDR2 YFSETQ. This CDR3 is 13 amino acids long.

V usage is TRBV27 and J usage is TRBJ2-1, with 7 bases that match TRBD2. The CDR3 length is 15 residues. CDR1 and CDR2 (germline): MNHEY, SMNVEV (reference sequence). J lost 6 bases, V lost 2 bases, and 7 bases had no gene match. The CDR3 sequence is CASSLTGGYTNEQFF. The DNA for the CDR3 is TGTGCCAGCAGTTTAACGGGGGGTTACACCAATGAGCAGTTCTTC.

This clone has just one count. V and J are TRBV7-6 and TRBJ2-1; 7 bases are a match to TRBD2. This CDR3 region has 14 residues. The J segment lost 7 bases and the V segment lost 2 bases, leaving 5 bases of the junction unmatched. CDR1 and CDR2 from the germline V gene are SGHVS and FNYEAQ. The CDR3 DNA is TGTGCCAGCAGCTTAAAGCGGGATGTGAATGAGCAGTTCTTC. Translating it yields CASSLKRDVNEQFF. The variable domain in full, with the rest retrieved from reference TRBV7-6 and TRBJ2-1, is GAGVSQSPRYKVTKRGQDVALRCDPISGHVSLYWYRQALGQGPEFLTYFNYEAQQDKSGLPNDRFSAERPEGSISTLTIQRTEQRDSAMYRCASSLKRDVNEQFFGPGTRLTVL.

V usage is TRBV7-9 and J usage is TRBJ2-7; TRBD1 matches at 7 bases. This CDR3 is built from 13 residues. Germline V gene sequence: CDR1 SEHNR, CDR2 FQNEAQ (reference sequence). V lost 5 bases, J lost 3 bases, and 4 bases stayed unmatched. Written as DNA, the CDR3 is TGTGCCAGCAGCCCGGGACAGATCTACGAGCAGTACTTC. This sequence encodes CASSPGQIYEQYF.

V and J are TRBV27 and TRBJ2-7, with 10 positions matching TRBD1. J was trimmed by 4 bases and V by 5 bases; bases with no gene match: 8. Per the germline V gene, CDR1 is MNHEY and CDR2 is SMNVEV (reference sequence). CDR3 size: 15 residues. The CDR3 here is CASSTAGTGDYEQYF. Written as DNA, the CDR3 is TGTGCCAGCAGTACCGCCGGGACAGGGGATTACGAGCAGTACTTC.

The CDR3 DNA is TGTGCCAGCAGCTCCAACCATGACAGAAACACTGAAGCTTTCTTT. It codes for CASSSNHDRNTEAFF. This sequence joins TRBV7-9 and TRBJ1-1, with a weak D call TRBD1 (5 bases). Germline V gene lookup returns CDR1 SEHNR and CDR2 FQNEAQ (reference sequence). V shed 4 bases and J shed 2 bases, with 14 bases lying between them. The CDR3 is made up of 15 amino acids.

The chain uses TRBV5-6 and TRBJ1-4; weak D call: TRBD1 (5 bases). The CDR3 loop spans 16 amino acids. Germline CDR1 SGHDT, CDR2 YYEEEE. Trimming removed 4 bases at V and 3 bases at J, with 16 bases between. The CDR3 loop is CASSTPGRGPNEKLFF. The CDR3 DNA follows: TGTGCCAGCAGCACCCCGGGGAGGGGACCTAATGAAAAACTGTTTTTT.

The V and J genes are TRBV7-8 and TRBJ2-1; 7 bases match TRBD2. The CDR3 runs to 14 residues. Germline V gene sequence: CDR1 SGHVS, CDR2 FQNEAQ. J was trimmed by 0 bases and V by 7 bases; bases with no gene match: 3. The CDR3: CASMTSPSYNEQFF. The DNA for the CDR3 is TGTGCCAGCATGACTAGCCCCTCCTACAATGAGCAGTTCTTC. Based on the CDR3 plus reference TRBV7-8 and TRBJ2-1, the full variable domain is GAGVSQSPRYKVAKRGQDVALRCDPISGHVSLFWYQQALGQGPEFLTYFQNEAQLDKSGLPSDRFFAERPEGSVSTLKIQRTQQEDSAVYLCASMTSPSYNEQFFGPGTRLTVL.